The 17 T cell receptor beta chains below were found in one sample sequenced in a study of blood T cell repertoires in COVID-19. Profiling relied on immunoSEQ multiplex PCR, and the TCRdb table lists in-frame clones only, not all of them. The sample carries about 200,000 clones, 65% to 85% recorded once. The sample consisted of PBMCs or T cells enriched from blood (not recorded which). These TCRs come from a man aged 35-49 years who had recovered from COVID-19.

The chain links TRBV7-9 to TRBJ1-1; D is uncertain. Trimming pared 4 bases from V and 3 bases from J, leaving 9 bases between. CDR1 SEHNR and CDR2 FQNEAQ come from the germline V gene (reference sequence). The CDR3 is made up of 13 amino acids. The CDR3 DNA sequence: TGTGCCAGCAGCTCAACCCGGGACACTGAAGCTTTCTTT. This codes for CASSSTRDTEAFF.

The gene calls are TRBV7-8 and TRBJ1-2, with a weak D call TRBD1 (6 bases). With 4 bases removed from V and 8 bases from J, the gap between germline ends came to 17 bases. The CDR3 is 14 amino acids. Germline CDR1 SGHVS, CDR2 FQNEAQ. The CDR3 reads CASSSQQGTMGYTF. CDR3 nucleotides: TGTGCCAGCAGCTCGCAACAGGGAACGATGGGCTACACCTTC.

The chain joins TRBV7-2 to TRBJ1-1, with 7 nucleotides matching TRBD1. V gave up 5 bases and J gave up 6 bases; unmatched junction bases: 9. The germline V gene has CDR1 SGHTA and CDR2 FQGNSA. This CDR3 comprises 14 residues. CDR3 in DNA: TGTGCCAGCAGCCAAGGACAGGTAGGGGCTGAAGCTTTCTTT. As protein: CASSQGQVGAEAFF.

The rearrangement uses TRBV11-2 and TRBJ1-2; TRBD1 matches 9 bases. After removal of 3 bases from V and 10 bases from J, the junction contained 3 bases not matched to a gene. The CDR3 runs 12 residues. Germline-derived CDR1 and CDR2 are SGHAT and FQNNGV. CDR3 in DNA: TGTGCCAGCAGCTTGACAGGGGGAGACTACACCTTC. It translates to CASSLTGGDYTF.

V and J are TRBV30 and TRBJ1-5; 9 bases are shared with TRBD1. V shed 5 bases, J shed 10 bases, and the junction held 9 bases outside the gene matches. Germline CDR1 reads GTSNPN; CDR2 reads SVGIG (reference sequence). This CDR3 has 13 amino acids. CDR3 protein: CAWGSGQGLPQHF. The CDR3 coding sequence is TGTGCCTGGGGTTCGGGACAGGGATTACCCCAGCATTTT. Full variable domain (remainder filled in from reference TRBV30 and TRBJ1-5): SQTIHQWPATLVQPVGSPLSLECTVEGTSNPNLYWYRQAAGRGLQLLFYSVGIGQISSEVPQNLSASRPQDRQFILSSKKLLLSDSGFYLCAWGSGQGLPQHFGDGTRLSIL.

This chain uses TRBV3-1 (or the pseudogene TRBV3-2) with TRBJ2-4; D possibly corresponds to TRBD1 (5 bases). V was trimmed by 4 bases and J by 1 base, leaving 8 bases between them. Germline V lookup: CDR1 LGHDT, CDR2 YNNKEL (reference sequence). The CDR3 consists of 14 residues. The CDR3 nucleotides read TGTGCCAGCAGCCCGCAGGGCGCCAAAAACATTCAGTACTTC. Translation gives CASSPQGAKNIQYF.

V is TRBV9 and J is TRBJ1-3, with no clear D. This CDR3 has 15 residues. Trimming left V 1 base short and J 6 bases short, with 14 bases between. The germline V gene has CDR1 SGDLS and CDR2 YYNGEE. DNA of the CDR3: TGTGCCAGCAGCGTATCTGAGGGTAATCCAAACACCATATATTTT. It specifies CASSVSEGNPNTIYF.

The chain has TRBV6-1 and TRBJ1-3; D gene uncertain. The CDR3 covers 15 residues. Deletions cut 2 bases from V and 0 bases from J, with 8 bases between. The germline CDR1 and CDR2 sequences are MNHNS and SASEGT. CDR3 residues: CASSESPGSGNTIYF. As DNA, the CDR3 is TGTGCCAGCAGTGAAAGTCCAGGCTCTGGAAACACCATATATTTT.

This clone showed up just once. This chain joins TRBV11-3 and TRBJ2-3, with TRBD1 as a possible D gene (6 bases). V lost 4 bases to trimming and J lost 4 bases, with 15 bases between them. The CDR3 sequence is 15 residues long. Germline-derived CDR1 and CDR2 are SGHNT and YENEEA. The CDR3 bases are TGTGCCAGCAGCTATAATTCGGACAGCGCAGATACGCAGTATTTT. Encoded protein: CASSYNSDSADTQYF.

DNA of the CDR3: TGTGCCAGCAGCCGCACAGGGGTCCTAAATCAGCCCCAGCATTTT. It encodes CASSRTGVLNQPQHF. The chain has TRBV5-8 and TRBJ1-5; 7 bases fit TRBD1. The CDR3 loop spans 15 amino acids. CDR1 is SGHTS, CDR2 YDEGEE, per germline. The junction had 8 bases not matched to a gene; V was cut back by 4 bases and J by 4 bases.

The genes are TRBV29-1 and TRBJ2-3, with TRBD1 identical over 8 bases. Germline-derived CDR1 and CDR2 are SQVTM and ANQGSEA. The V gene end was trimmed by 7 bases and the J gene end by 3 bases; junction bases not matched to a gene: 9. CDR3 length: 14 amino acids. CDR3: CSGTYGQGTDTQYF. CDR3 in DNA: TGCAGCGGTACATACGGACAGGGAACAGATACGCAGTATTTT.

The chain is built from TRBV5-6 and TRBJ1-2; 9 nucleotides align to TRBD1. The junction had 10 bases not matched to a gene; V was cut back by 5 bases and J by 2 bases. The germline V gene encodes CDR1 SGHDT and CDR2 YYEEEE. The CDR3 extends over 16 amino acids. In DNA form, the CDR3 reads TGTGCCAGCAGTACCCCCGGGACAGGGCTGAACTATGGCTACACCTTC. Translation gives CASSTPGTGLNYGYTF.

This clone was detected a few times. The rearrangement links TRBV6-6 to TRBJ2-5, with 7 bases that match TRBD2. The CDR3 spans 13 residues. The germline V gene encodes CDR1 MNHNY and CDR2 SVGAGI (reference sequence). With 8 bases clipped from V and 2 bases from J, the junction kept 5 bases outside the gene matches. The CDR3 DNA follows: TGTGCCAGCGGAAGCGGGGAACAAGAGACCCAGTACTTC. Encoded protein: CASGSGEQETQYF.

The V gene is TRBV10-2, the J gene TRBJ2-5; no firm D call. CDR3 size: 12 residues. Trimming stripped 6 bases from V and 3 bases from J, with 8 bases between. CDR1 is WSHSY, CDR2 SAAADI, per germline. The CDR3 sequence: CASSPAEETQYF. The CDR3 region has the DNA TGCGCCAGCAGCCCGGCGGAAGAGACCCAGTACTTC.

This clone was seen a single time. This chain uses TRBV6-5 with TRBJ1-1; D remains unclear. CDR1 MNHEY and CDR2 SVGAGI come from the germline V gene. The CDR3 is 11 residues long. V lost 10 bases and J 4 bases, leaving 10 bases between the germline ends. The chain's CDR3 is CATGVGTEAFF. The CDR3 DNA is TGTGCCACCGGGGTGGGCACTGAAGCTTTCTTT.

At least ten counts were recorded for this clone. The rearrangement joins TRBV30 to TRBJ2-1; D is unresolved. Trimming stripped 4 bases from V and 5 bases from J, with 12 bases between. This CDR3 comprises 13 residues. Germline loops: CDR1 GTSNPN, CDR2 SVGIG (reference sequence). The CDR3 bases are TGTGCCTGGAATTATGAGGTACACAATGAGCAGTTCTTC. Encoded protein: CAWNYEVHNEQFF.

The CDR3 nucleotides read TGTGCCAGCAGTGGGACAGAGCACACTGAAGCTTTCTTT. This sequence encodes CASSGTEHTEAFF. The chain joins TRBV12-3 or TRBV12-4 to TRBJ1-1; 7 nucleotides align to TRBD1. Trimming cost V 5 bases and J 3 bases; bases outside gene matches: 3. The CDR3 sequence is 13 residues long.